The 8 T cell receptor beta chains presented below share a single source sample, sequenced in a study of blood T cell repertoires in COVID-19. The protocol was immunoSEQ multiplex PCR, while the TCRdb copy is restricted to in-frame clones and leaves out a portion. The top ten hold under 4% of the sample, which has roughly 340,000 clones, 89% seen once. The source material was peripheral blood. The receptors shown here come from a woman under 40 with COVID-19, enrolled during active disease.

The V call is TRBV27, the J call TRBJ2-1; no definite D call. V dropped 0 bases and J dropped 5 bases, with 8 bases sitting between them. Per germline, CDR1 MNHEY and CDR2 SMNVEV (reference sequence). The CDR3 has 14 residues. In nucleotides, the CDR3 is TGTGCCAGCAGTTTATCCAGGCTTAACAATGAGCAGTTCTTC. Translated: CASSLSRLNNEQFF.

The V call is TRBV21-1, the J call TRBJ1-1. TRBV21-1 constitutes a pseudogene. This CDR3 comprises 19 residues. The CDR3 sequence: CASSKRQTGRSNLNTEAFF. The CDR3 DNA is TGTGCCAGCAGCAAGCGCCAAACCGGGAGATCAAACTTGAACACTGAAGCTTTCTTT.

The chain is built from TRBV2 and TRBJ1-2; the match to TRBD1 covers 12 bases. CDR3 size: 15 residues. Germline V gene lookup returns CDR1 SNHLY and CDR2 FYNNEI. With V trimmed by 6 bases and J by 8 bases, 10 bases remained unmatched. CDR3 sequence: CASRNTRDRGLGYTF. The CDR3 nucleotides are TGTGCCAGCAGAAATACCCGGGACAGGGGGCTCGGCTACACCTTC.

This chain links TRBV14 with TRBJ2-5, with D unclear. Looked up from germline, CDR1 is SGHDN and CDR2 is FVKESK. The CDR3 length is 15 residues. V lost 0 bases and J 0 bases, leaving 8 bases between the germline ends. The CDR3 DNA reads as TGTGCCAGCAGCCAAGAATTTAACTACCAAGAGACCCAGTACTTC. This translates into CASSQEFNYQETQYF.

For the CDR3, the DNA is TGTGCCAGCAGCCCCCAACCGGGACTACCCTCTTCCGGGGAGCTGTTTTTT. Amino acids: CASSPQPGLPSSGELFF. This rearrangement joins TRBV7-2 to TRBJ2-2; 7 bases are shared with TRBD2. Germline V gives CDR1 SGHTA, CDR2 FQGNSA. J gave up 6 bases and V 5 bases, and 15 bases lay outside the gene matches. The CDR3 has 17 residues.

The rearrangement uses TRBV7-9 and TRBJ2-1; 7 bases align to TRBD2. Unmatched junction bases numbered 15, after V lost 7 bases and J lost 6 bases. The CDR3 consists of 16 residues. The germline gives CDR1 SEHNR, CDR2 FQNEAQ (reference sequence). CDR3 amino acids: CASKPGSGRAFNEQFF. In DNA, the CDR3 is TGTGCCAGCAAGCCGGGGAGTGGGAGGGCCTTCAATGAGCAGTTCTTC.

Comment on this clone: Other DNA sequences in this specimen translate into the identical CDR3. The rearrangement uses TRBV5-8 and TRBJ1-5, with D unresolved. The CDR3 runs 12 residues. Germline V gives CDR1 SGHTS, CDR2 YDEGEE. With 1 base removed from V and 5 bases from J, the gap between germline ends came to 4 bases. CDR3 residues: CASSLRDQPQHF. The DNA of the CDR3 is TGTGCCAGCAGCTTGCGCGATCAGCCCCAGCATTTT.

The J gene is TRBJ2-1, the V gene TRBV2, with 11 bases fitting TRBD2. The V and J ends lost 6 bases and 5 bases, in that order; junction bases with no gene match: 6. The CDR3 runs to 15 residues. The V gene's germline CDR1 is SNHLY and CDR2 FYNNEI. The DNA for the CDR3 is TGTGCCAGCAGGGTAACTAGCGGGGGAAACAATGAGCAGTTCTTC. Translation: CASRVTSGGNNEQFF. Full variable domain (outside the CDR3, taken from reference TRBV2 and TRBJ2-1): EPEVTQTPSHQVTQMGQEVILRCVPISNHLYFYWYRQILGQKVEFLVSFYNNEISEKSEIFDDQFSVERPDGSNFTLKIRSTKLEDSAMYFCASRVTSGGNNEQFFGPGTRLTVL.